This T cell receptor (beta chain) was obtained from a study of long-term antiretroviral therapy in people with HIV. Study information: The 2015 immediate-ART recommendation was preceded by the earliest samples by about a decade.

For this clone: The target antigen is unknown.

A v3.0 immunoSEQ assay was performed at survey level. Only in-frame clones appear in the TCRdb table, and some are missing; sequencing was by immunoSEQ multiplex PCR. Among around 30,000 clones listed, roughly 96% were seen once. At minimum, one pre-ART and two post-ART PBMC samples were obtained from each donor. Samples held about 1-11 million cryopreserved PBMC before DNA extraction. Study-wide findings and caveats: Comparison with controls showed narrower CDR3 length ranges in HIV repertoires.

Sample: unsorted PBMCs, taken 5.3 years after starting antiretroviral therapy. The clonotype comes from a man younger than 45 with HIV.

CDR3 in amino acids: CASSLGWAPMNTEAFF. CDR3 nucleotides: TGTGCCAGCAGCTTAGGGTGGGCACCCATGAACACTGAAGCTTTCTTT. The J gene is TRBJ1-1, the V gene TRBV7-2, with D hard to call. The CDR3 is 16 amino acids. V lost 1 base, J lost 0 bases, and 12 bases lay in between. Germline assignment: CDR1 SGHTA and CDR2 FQGNSA.